This TCR beta chain was sequenced for a study of T cells in narcolepsy. Study-wide findings and caveats: Autoreactive HCRT-specific and TRIB2-specific clonotypes were marked in same-patient CSF-versus-blood CD4+ comparisons.

V gave up 3 bases and J gave up 6 bases, with 14 bases separating them. This CDR3 contains 14 residues. Looked up from germline, CDR1 is KGHSH and CDR2 is LQKENI. TCRdb's copy holds only in-frame clones and misses some; the assay was immunoSEQ multiplex PCR. The table lists tens of thousands of clones, 87% of them singletons, with approximately 0.89% in the top ten. In this sample, this clone turned up once. The antigen is undetermined. This sequence was found in a human donor in good health. This chain joins TRBV18 and TRBJ1-2; tentatively, D is TRBD1 (5 bases). Sequencing was performed on memory (CD45RA-) CD4+ T cells from blood. The CDR3 loop reads CASSPLPGENGYTF. As DNA, the CDR3 is TGTGCCAGCTCACCCCTACCGGGGGAGAATGGCTACACCTTC.